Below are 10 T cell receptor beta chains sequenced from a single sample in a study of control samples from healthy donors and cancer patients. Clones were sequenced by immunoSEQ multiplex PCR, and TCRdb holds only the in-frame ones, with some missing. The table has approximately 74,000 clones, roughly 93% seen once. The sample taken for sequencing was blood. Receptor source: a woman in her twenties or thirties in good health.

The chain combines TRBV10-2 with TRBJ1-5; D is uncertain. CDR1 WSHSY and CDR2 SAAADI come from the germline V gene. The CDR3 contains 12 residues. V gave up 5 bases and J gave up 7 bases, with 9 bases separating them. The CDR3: CASSNVGQPQHF. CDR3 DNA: TGCGCCAGCAGTAATGTAGGACAGCCCCAGCATTTT.

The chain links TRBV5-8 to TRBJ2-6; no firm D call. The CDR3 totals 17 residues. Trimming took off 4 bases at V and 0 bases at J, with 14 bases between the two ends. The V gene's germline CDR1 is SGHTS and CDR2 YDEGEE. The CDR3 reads CASSPIKISSGANVLTF. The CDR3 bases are TGTGCCAGCAGCCCAATAAAAATCTCCTCTGGGGCCAACGTCCTGACTTTC.

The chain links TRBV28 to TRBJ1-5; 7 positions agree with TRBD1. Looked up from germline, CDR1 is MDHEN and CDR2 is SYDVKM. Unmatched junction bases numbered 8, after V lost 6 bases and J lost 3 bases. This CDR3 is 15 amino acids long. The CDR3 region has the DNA TGTGCCAGCAGAGGGGGGACAGTAGCCAATCAGCCCCAGCATTTT. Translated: CASRGGTVANQPQHF.

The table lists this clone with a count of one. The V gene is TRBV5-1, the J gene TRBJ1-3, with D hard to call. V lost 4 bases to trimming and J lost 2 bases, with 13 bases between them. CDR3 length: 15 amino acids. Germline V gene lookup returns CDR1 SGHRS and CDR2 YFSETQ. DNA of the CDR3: TGCGCCAGCAGCCCTGGGTCTGGAACTGGAAACACCATATATTTT. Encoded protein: CASSPGSGTGNTIYF.

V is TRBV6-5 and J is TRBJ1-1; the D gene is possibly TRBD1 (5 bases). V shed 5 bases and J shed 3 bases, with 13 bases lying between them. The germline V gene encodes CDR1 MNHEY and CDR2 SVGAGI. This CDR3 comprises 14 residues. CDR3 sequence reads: CASSRGDWDTEAFF. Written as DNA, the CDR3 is TGTGCCAGCAGTCGAGGGGACTGGGACACTGAAGCTTTCTTT.

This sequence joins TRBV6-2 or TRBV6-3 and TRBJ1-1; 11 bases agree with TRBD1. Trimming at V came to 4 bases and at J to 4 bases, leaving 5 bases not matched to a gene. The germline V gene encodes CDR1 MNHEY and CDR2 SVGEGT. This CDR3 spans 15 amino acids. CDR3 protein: CASSSGQGAPTEAFF. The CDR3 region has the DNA TGTGCCAGCAGTTCAGGACAGGGGGCGCCCACTGAAGCTTTCTTT.

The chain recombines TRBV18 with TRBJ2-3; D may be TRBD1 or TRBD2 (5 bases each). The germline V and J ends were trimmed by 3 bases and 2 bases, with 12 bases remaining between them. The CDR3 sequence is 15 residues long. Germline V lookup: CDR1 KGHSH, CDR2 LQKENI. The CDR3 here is CASSPGTGNTDTQYF. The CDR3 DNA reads TGTGCCAGCTCACCCGGGACGGGTAACACAGATACGCAGTATTTT.

The CDR3 DNA reads as TGCGCCAGCAGGCGGACAGAGAACACTGAAGCTTTCTTT. This encodes CASRRTENTEAFF. The rearrangement uses TRBV5-1 and TRBJ1-1, with D possibly matching TRBD1 (6 bases). The CDR3 has 13 amino acids. With 5 bases removed from V and 1 base from J, the gap between germline ends came to 9 bases. Germline V CDR1 and CDR2: SGHRS, YFSETQ. The entire variable domain, with the rest obtained from reference TRBV5-1 and TRBJ1-1, is as follows: KAGVTQTPRYLIKTRGQQVTLSCSPISGHRSVSWYQQTPGQGLQFLFEYFSETQRNKGNFPGRFSGRQFSNSRSEMNVSTLELGDSALYLCASRRTENTEAFFGQGTRLTVV.

The CDR3 reads CASSDRLAGSNEQFF. Written as DNA, the CDR3 is TGTGCCAGCAGCGACCGACTAGCGGGGAGCAATGAGCAGTTCTTC. The V gene is TRBV7-3, the J gene TRBJ2-1; TRBD2 matches at 11 bases. Trimming took 5 bases from V and 6 from J; bases not matched to a gene: 6. Germline-derived CDR1 and CDR2 are SGHTA and FQGTGA. The CDR3 spans 15 residues.

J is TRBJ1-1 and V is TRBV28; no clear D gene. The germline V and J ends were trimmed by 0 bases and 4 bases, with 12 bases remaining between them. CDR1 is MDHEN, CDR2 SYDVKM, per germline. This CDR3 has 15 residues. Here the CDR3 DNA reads TGTGCCAGCAGTTTATGGTCCCAGGCGGGCACTGAAGCTTTCTTT. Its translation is CASSLWSQAGTEAFF.